The 25 T cell receptor beta chains below come from one sample, sequenced in a study of blood T cells in healthy people across ages. Sample-barcoded 5' priming and a J-beta primer mix drove a second PCR of about 6 to 12 cycles. TCRdb recomputed calls from the 5' RACE reads with MiXCR, one row per CDR3 protein. The sample lists about 1.6 million distinct CDR3 sequences; roughly 30% were seen once. Sequencing input: blood. These receptors originate from a woman aged 25 to 39 in good health.

This clonotype was counted a few times. The J gene is TRBJ2-2, the V gene TRBV12-3 or TRBV12-4; TRBD1 might be the D (6 bases). The CDR3 spans 15 residues. Trimming pared 3 bases from V and 2 bases from J, leaving 10 bases between. CDR3 nucleotide sequence: TGTGCCAGCAGTTTGGGGGCCCTAAACACCGGGGAGCTGTTTTTT. This sequence encodes CASSLGALNTGELFF.

Remarks on this clonotype: Its ends do not fully match the called genes, so a read error is possible. The chain links TRBV5-5 to TRBJ1-2; 12 positions match TRBD1. CDR1 and CDR2 from the germline V gene are SGHKS and YYEKEE (reference sequence). This CDR3 region has 15 residues. CDR3 sequence (DNA): TGTGCCGGCAGCGAGGGACAGGGGGCGATTTATGGCTACACCTTC. This codes for CAGSEGQGAIYGYTF.

This clonotype was counted only a few times. The chain links TRBV20-1 to TRBJ2-1; 11 nucleotides align to TRBD2. J was trimmed by 9 bases and V by 1 base; bases with no gene match: 11. From germline, CDR1 is DFQATT and CDR2 SNEGSKA (reference sequence). The CDR3 is made up of 16 amino acids. This CDR3 is CSARVAGGRSFGEQFF. In nucleotides, the CDR3 is TGCAGTGCTAGAGTAGCGGGAGGGCGTAGTTTCGGTGAGCAGTTCTTC.

Only a few counts were recorded for this clonotype. The chain combines TRBV19 with TRBJ2-3; the D is unclear. V shed 7 bases and J shed 1 base, with 9 bases lying between them. The CDR3 is made up of 13 amino acids. CDR1 is LNHDA and CDR2 is SQIVND in the germline V gene (reference sequence). This CDR3 is CASTTPGTDTQYF. The CDR3, as DNA: TGTGCCAGTACGACCCCAGGCACAGATACGCAGTATTTT. Using reference TRBV19 and TRBJ2-3 for the parts outside the CDR3, the full variable domain is DGGITQSPKYLFRKEGQNVTLSCEQNLNHDAMYWYRQDPGQGLRLIYYSQIVNDFQKGDIAEGYSVSREKKESFPLTVTSAQKNPTAFYLCASTTPGTDTQYFGPGTRLTVL.

This clonotype was observed at least ten times. The rearrangement links TRBV10-3 to TRBJ2-7; the D gene is possibly TRBD1 (6 bases). Germline values: CDR1 ENHRY, CDR2 SYGVKD. V was cut by 7 bases and J by 2 bases, with 15 bases left in between. This CDR3 contains 14 residues. CDR3 nucleotide sequence: TGTGCCATCAAGCGACAGGACCGCGCCTACGAGCAGTACTTC. Residues: CAIKRQDRAYEQYF.

The chain employs TRBV28 and TRBJ1-5; TRBD1 aligns across 7 bases. The V gene's germline CDR1 is MDHEN and CDR2 SYDVKM. CDR3 length equals 15 residues. V was pared by 5 bases and J by 4 bases, with 8 bases of the junction left unmatched. This chain's CDR3 is CASSKQGTSNQPQHF. The CDR3 bases are TGTGCCAGCAGTAAACAGGGGACAAGTAATCAGCCCCAGCATTTT.

The chain is built from TRBV11-1 and TRBJ2-1; D possibly corresponds to TRBD2 (5 bases). V was pared by 1 base and J by 10 bases, with 17 bases between. CDR3 length: 15 amino acids. Germline CDR1 is SGHAT and CDR2 is FQDESV (reference sequence). Written as DNA, the CDR3 is TGTGCCAGCAGCTTAGGTTTCTATGAGGGCGGGGAGCAGTTCTTC. This translates into CASSLGFYEGGEQFF.

Remarks on this clonotype: The junction differs from germline at one of its ends, possibly a read error. V usage is TRBV12-3 or TRBV12-4 and J usage is TRBJ1-2, with a weak D call TRBD1 (5 bases). This CDR3 is 12 amino acids long. The CDR3 reads CARSSGWNGYTF. In DNA form, the CDR3 reads TGTGCCCGCAGTTCAGGGTGGAACGGCTACACCTTC.

In its sample, this clonotype was seen a few times. V gene TRBV6-1 combines with J gene TRBJ1-6, with D possibly TRBD1 on 5 matching bases. V was cut by 2 bases and J by 10 bases, with 21 bases left in between. The CDR3 is made up of 17 amino acids. The V gene's germline CDR1 is MNHNS and CDR2 SASEGT. CDR3 amino acids: CASSESMGRAPRSPLHF. The CDR3 DNA reads as TGTGCCAGCAGTGAAAGCATGGGACGGGCCCCGAGGTCACCCCTCCACTTT.

The chain has TRBV20-1 and TRBJ1-2, with TRBD1 as a possible D gene (5 bases). CDR3 length: 15 amino acids. CDR1 and CDR2 from the germline V gene are DFQATT and SNEGSKA (reference sequence). Trimming removed 0 bases at V and 0 bases at J, with 11 bases between. The chain's CDR3 is CSARDVQEPNYGYTF. The CDR3 coding sequence is TGCAGTGCTAGAGACGTACAGGAACCTAACTATGGCTACACCTTC.

The chain carries TRBV6-1 and TRBJ2-1; D gene ambiguous. The end of the DNA fits TRBJ2-7 better, so the J call may be wrong. The CDR3 is made up of 14 amino acids. Germline assignment: CDR1 MNHNS and CDR2 SASEGT. The CDR3 DNA reads as TGTGCCAGCAGTGCTATCCCGTCCTACAATGAGCAGTACTTC. Residues: CASSAIPSYNEQYF.

This clonotype was seen only a few times. The rearrangement links TRBV3-1 to TRBJ1-1; D might be TRBD1 (5 bases). Trimming took 4 bases from V and 6 from J, leaving 15 bases between them. The germline V gene encodes CDR1 LGHDT and CDR2 YNNKEL (reference sequence). There are 14 residues in the CDR3. This CDR3 reads CASSLRDGSSEAFF. Here the CDR3 DNA reads TGTGCCAGCAGCCTGAGGGACGGCAGCTCTGAAGCTTTCTTT.

The V and J genes are TRBV9 and TRBJ2-7; tentatively, D is TRBD2 (6 bases). This CDR3 is 14 amino acids long. Trimming shortened V by 0 bases and J by 6 bases, and 13 bases separated the two germline ends. The V gene's germline CDR1 is SGDLS and CDR2 YYNGEE. The CDR3 nucleotides are TGTGCCAGCAGCGTAGAAAGACTGGGGGGCGAGCAGTACTTC. This codes for CASSVERLGGEQYF. The whole variable domain, filled in from reference TRBV9 and TRBJ2-7, reads DSGVTQTPKHLITATGQRVTLRCSPRSGDLSVYWYQQSLDQGLQFLIQYYNGEERAKGNILERFSAQQFPDLHSELNLSSLELGDSALYFCASSVERLGGEQYFGPGTRLTVT.

In its sample, this clonotype was seen a few times. The chain carries TRBV4-1 and TRBJ1-2, with TRBD1 identical over 9 bases. V shed 4 bases, J shed 3 bases, and the junction held 9 bases outside the gene matches. The CDR3 has 16 amino acids. Germline values: CDR1 MGHRA, CDR2 YSYEKL. The CDR3 DNA reads as TGCGCCAGCAGCCGAACCGGGACAGGGTATGACTATGGCTACACCTTC. The encoded protein is CASSRTGTGYDYGYTF.

The chain joins TRBV4-1 to TRBJ2-3; no clear D gene. The V end was cut by 0 bases, the J end by 7 bases, with 29 bases between. CDR3 length: 20 residues. Germline assignment: CDR1 MGHRA and CDR2 YSYEKL. DNA of the CDR3: TGCGCCAGCAGCCAAGATCGGGCTCATAGGGCGGCCTCTAGGGCAAATACGCAGTATTTT. This encodes CASSQDRAHRAASRANTQYF.

The chain is built from TRBV5-6 and TRBJ1-4, with D possibly matching TRBD1 (5 bases). The length of the CDR3 is 14 residues. Trimming took 7 bases from V and 8 from J, leaving 18 bases between them. In germline, CDR1 is SGHDT, CDR2 YYEEEE. The CDR3 coding sequence is TGTGCCAGCTCAACGGGACCTCGGGACGAAAAACTGTTTTTT. Protein: CASSTGPRDEKLFF.

This clonotype has a handful of counts. J is TRBJ1-5 and V is TRBV12-3 or TRBV12-4, with a weak D call TRBD1 (5 bases). V was pared by 3 bases and J by 7 bases, with 16 bases between. The CDR3 loop spans 15 amino acids. CDR3 sequence (DNA): TGTGCCAGCAGTTTGGAAGGGGTGGGGAGACAGCCCCAGCATTTT. This codes for CASSLEGVGRQPQHF.

This clonotype turned up a few times. The rearrangement links TRBV9 to TRBJ2-3; D is undetermined. The CDR3 length is 13 residues. Germline CDR1 SGDLS, CDR2 YYNGEE. Trimming cost V 5 bases and J 7 bases, with 14 bases left between them. The CDR3 DNA sequence: TGTGCCAGCAGTATAAATAGCCCGAATACGCAGTATTTT. Encoded protein: CASSINSPNTQYF. The whole variable domain, remainder taken from reference TRBV9 and TRBJ2-3, is DSGVTQTPKHLITATGQRVTLRCSPRSGDLSVYWYQQSLDQGLQFLIQYYNGEERAKGNILERFSAQQFPDLHSELNLSSLELGDSALYFCASSINSPNTQYFGPGTRLTVL.

In nucleotides, the CDR3 is TGTGCCATCAGCGCCGGGACAGCGAACACCGGGGAGCTGTTTTTT. This sequence encodes CAISAGTANTGELFF. This chain links TRBV10-3 with TRBJ2-2; TRBD1 agrees at 7 bases. The CDR3 is 15 residues long. V dropped 6 bases and J dropped 0; count of bases not matched to a gene: 4. The germline V gene encodes CDR1 ENHRY and CDR2 SYGVKD.

This sequence joins TRBV7-2 and TRBJ1-2; D possibly corresponds to TRBD1 (6 bases). The CDR3 is made up of 15 amino acids. Looked up from germline, CDR1 is SGHTA and CDR2 is FQGNSA. With 4 bases removed from V and 3 bases from J, the gap between germline ends came to 15 bases. For the CDR3, the DNA is TGTGCCAGCAGCTCATACTACAGGACAGACTATGGCTACACCTTC. It is translated as CASSSYYRTDYGYTF.

This clonotype has just a few counts. J is TRBJ2-1 and V is TRBV3-1; 9 bases match TRBD1. Trimming at V came to 3 bases and at J to 4 bases, leaving 7 bases not matched to a gene. This CDR3 has 16 residues. Per germline, CDR1 LGHDT and CDR2 YNNKEL (reference sequence). The CDR3 DNA follows: TGTGCCAGCAGCCACCGGACAGGGGAGTTGTACAATGAGCAGTTCTTC. As protein: CASSHRTGELYNEQFF.

The chain uses TRBV18 and TRBJ1-1; D uncertain. CDR3 length: 14 amino acids. With 2 bases removed from V and 10 bases from J, the gap between germline ends came to 17 bases. CDR1 KGHSH and CDR2 LQKENI come from the germline V gene. The CDR3 sequence is CASSPDAWEVGAFF. For the CDR3, the DNA is TGTGCCAGCTCACCAGACGCGTGGGAAGTCGGAGCTTTCTTT.

The J gene is TRBJ2-7, the V gene TRBV5-6; D unclear. The germline CDR1 and CDR2 sequences are SGHDT and YYEEEE. Trimming shortened V by 5 bases and J by 2 bases, and 17 bases separated the two germline ends. There are 15 residues in the CDR3. CDR3 loop: CASRSAPTDTYEQYF. CDR3 in DNA: TGTGCCAGCAGATCAGCCCCGACCGATACCTACGAGCAGTACTTC.

The V and J genes are TRBV20-1 and TRBJ2-7; 7 positions match TRBD1. Per the germline V gene, CDR1 is DFQATT and CDR2 is SNEGSKA (reference sequence). The CDR3 runs 13 residues. J gave up 4 bases and V 8 bases, and 11 bases lay outside the gene matches. The DNA for the CDR3 is TGCAGTACTCAGACCGGGACAGTTTACGAGCAGTACTTC. This sequence encodes CSTQTGTVYEQYF.

This sequence joins TRBV20-1 and TRBJ1-5, with D uncertain. Germline CDR1 reads DFQATT; CDR2 reads SNEGSKA (reference sequence). This CDR3 region has 15 residues. V dropped 6 bases and J dropped 2 bases, with 17 bases sitting between them. The CDR3 DNA reads as TGCAGTGCCCGGACGGCCAGCCCCGGCAATCAGCCCCAGCATTTT. This codes for CSARTASPGNQPQHF.